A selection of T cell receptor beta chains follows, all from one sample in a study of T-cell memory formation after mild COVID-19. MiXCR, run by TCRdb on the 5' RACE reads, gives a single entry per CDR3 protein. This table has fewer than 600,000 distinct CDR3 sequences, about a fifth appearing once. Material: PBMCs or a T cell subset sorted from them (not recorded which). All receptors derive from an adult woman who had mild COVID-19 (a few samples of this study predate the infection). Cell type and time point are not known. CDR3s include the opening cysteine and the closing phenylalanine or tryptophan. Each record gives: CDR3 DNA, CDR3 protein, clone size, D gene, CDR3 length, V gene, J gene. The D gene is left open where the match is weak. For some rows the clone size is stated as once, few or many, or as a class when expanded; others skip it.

cdr3_nt: TGTGCCAGCAGCTCGGGACGGAACACTGAAGCTTTCTTT; cdr3_aa: CASSSGRNTEAFF; clone_size: NA; d_call: NA; cdr3_length: 13; v_call: TRBV7-3; j_call: TRBJ1-1
cdr3_nt: TGTGCCAGCAGCTTCGGCTGGGATGGGACCGGGGAGCTGTTTTTT; cdr3_aa: CASSFGWDGTGELFF; clone_size: few; d_call: NA; cdr3_length: 15; v_call: TRBV7-9; j_call: TRBJ2-2
cdr3_nt: TGCAGTGCTAGAGGCCTGCTACTAGCGGGGGAGTTCCCTATCACAGATACGCAGTATTTT; cdr3_aa: CSARGLLLAGEFPITDTQYF; clone_size: few; d_call: TRBD2; cdr3_length: 20; v_call: TRBV20-1; j_call: TRBJ2-3
cdr3_nt: TGCAGTGCTAGAAAGGGCAATGAGCAGTTCTTC; cdr3_aa: CSARKGNEQFF; clone_size: few; d_call: NA; cdr3_length: 11; v_call: TRBV20-1; j_call: TRBJ2-1
cdr3_nt: TGCAGTGCTAGTCCACAGCCTTCTTCTTACGAGCAGTACTTC; cdr3_aa: CSASPQPSSYEQYF; clone_size: many; d_call: NA; cdr3_length: 14; v_call: TRBV20-1; j_call: TRBJ2-7
cdr3_nt: TGTGCCAGCAGCACGACAGGGGGGACTTCACCCCTCCACTTT; cdr3_aa: CASSTTGGTSPLHF; clone_size: NA; d_call: TRBD1; cdr3_length: 14; v_call: TRBV5-6; j_call: TRBJ1-6
cdr3_nt: TGTGCCACCAGTGAGGGGACAGGCGACTCCTACGAGCAGTACTTC; cdr3_aa: CATSEGTGDSYEQYF; clone_size: NA; d_call: TRBD1; cdr3_length: 15; v_call: TRBV24-1; j_call: TRBJ2-7
cdr3_nt: TGTGCCAGCAGCCCGGGGACGCACCGCGGCATTCAGTACTTC; cdr3_aa: CASSPGTHRGIQYF; clone_size: NA; d_call: NA; cdr3_length: 14; v_call: TRBV12-3/TRBV12-4; j_call: TRBJ2-4
cdr3_nt: TGCGCCAGCAGCTTGGTAGTAGCGGGAGTTGTCGGGGAGCTGTTTTTT; cdr3_aa: CASSLVVAGVVGELFF; clone_size: NA; d_call: TRBD2; cdr3_length: 16; v_call: TRBV5-1; j_call: TRBJ2-2
cdr3_nt: TGTGCCAGCAGCTTTGGACAGCAAGAGACCCAGTACTTC; cdr3_aa: CASSFGQQETQYF; clone_size: many; d_call: NA; cdr3_length: 13; v_call: TRBV5-1; j_call: TRBJ2-5
cdr3_nt: TGTGCCACCAGTGAATCCCGACAGGGGGCTCAATCCTATGGCTACACCTTC; cdr3_aa: CATSESRQGAQSYGYTF; clone_size: few; d_call: TRBD1; cdr3_length: 17; v_call: TRBV24-1; j_call: TRBJ1-2
cdr3_nt: TGTGCCAGCAGCCCTAAACAGGGGGCGTCTTTCACAGATACGCAGTATTTT; cdr3_aa: CASSPKQGASFTDTQYF; clone_size: few; d_call: TRBD1; cdr3_length: 17; v_call: TRBV6-6; j_call: TRBJ2-3
cdr3_nt: TGCGCCAGCAGCGACGAGGGGGGGAATTACGAGCAGTACTTC; cdr3_aa: CASSDEGGNYEQYF; clone_size: few; d_call: NA; cdr3_length: 14; v_call: TRBV5-1; j_call: TRBJ2-7
cdr3_nt: TGTGCCAGCACAGCCCTCCTCTATGGCTACACCTTC; cdr3_aa: CASTALLYGYTF; clone_size: few; d_call: NA; cdr3_length: 12; v_call: TRBV7-9; j_call: TRBJ1-2
cdr3_nt: TGTGCCACCAGCAGAGAAGCGCTCTGGGCGCGGGGGGACACAGATACGCAGTATTTT; cdr3_aa: CATSREALWARGDTDTQYF; clone_size: few; d_call: TRBD2; cdr3_length: 19; v_call: TRBV15; j_call: TRBJ2-3
cdr3_nt: TGTGCCAGCAGTCGGCAGGGGTTCTCCGAAGCTTTCTTT; cdr3_aa: CASSRQGFSEAFF; clone_size: few; d_call: NA; cdr3_length: 13; v_call: TRBV12-3/TRBV12-4; j_call: TRBJ1-1
cdr3_nt: TGTGCCAGCAGCCGTACAGAGGTTGACACCATATATTTT; cdr3_aa: CASSRTEVDTIYF; clone_size: NA; d_call: NA; cdr3_length: 13; v_call: TRBV3-1; j_call: TRBJ1-3
cdr3_nt: TGTGCCAGCAGCCTGTTTGGGGGGAGCGGGACTGAAGCTTTCTTT; cdr3_aa: CASSLFGGSGTEAFF; clone_size: few; d_call: NA; cdr3_length: 15; v_call: TRBV7-2; j_call: TRBJ1-1
cdr3_nt: TGTGCCAGCAGTCCCTCGGAACACAAGCTCCCTTCCTACGAGCAGTACTTC; cdr3_aa: CASSPSEHKLPSYEQYF; clone_size: NA; d_call: NA; cdr3_length: 17; v_call: TRBV12-3/TRBV12-4; j_call: TRBJ2-7
cdr3_nt: TGTGCCAGCAGTATAGCGGTCCTTAAGGACAATGAGCAGTTCTTC; cdr3_aa: CASSIAVLKDNEQFF; clone_size: NA; d_call: NA; cdr3_length: 15; v_call: TRBV12-3/TRBV12-4; j_call: TRBJ2-1
cdr3_nt: TGCAGCGGGACAGGGGGAGACTATGGCTACACCTTC; cdr3_aa: CSGTGGDYGYTF; clone_size: NA; d_call: TRBD1; cdr3_length: 12; v_call: TRBV29-1; j_call: TRBJ1-2
cdr3_nt: TGCGCCAGCAGTCCAGACATCTCCTACAATGAGCAGTTCTTC; cdr3_aa: CASSPDISYNEQFF; clone_size: few; d_call: NA; cdr3_length: 14; v_call: TRBV5-1; j_call: TRBJ2-1
cdr3_nt: TGTGCCAGCGGCAGGGGGCCACTGAACACTGAAGCTTTCTTT; cdr3_aa: CASGRGPLNTEAFF; clone_size: once; d_call: TRBD1; cdr3_length: 14; v_call: TRBV19; j_call: TRBJ1-1
cdr3_nt: TGTGCCAGCAGTGAAGCGAACGGTCCCGGCTACGAGCAGTACTTC; cdr3_aa: CASSEANGPGYEQYF; clone_size: NA; d_call: NA; cdr3_length: 15; v_call: TRBV6-1; j_call: TRBJ2-7
cdr3_nt: TGTGCCACCAGTGAGGCCCGGCGGTCACGGGCCAATGAGCAGTTCTTC; cdr3_aa: CATSEARRSRANEQFF; clone_size: NA; d_call: NA; cdr3_length: 16; v_call: TRBV24-1; j_call: TRBJ2-1
cdr3_nt: TGTGCCACCAGCATGGGACTAGTTGCGAACACCGGGGAGCTGTTTTTT; cdr3_aa: CATSMGLVANTGELFF; clone_size: few; d_call: TRBD2; cdr3_length: 16; v_call: TRBV15; j_call: TRBJ2-2
cdr3_nt: TGTGCCAGCAGCCAGGGACATTTCTCTGGGGCCAACGTCCTGACTTTC; cdr3_aa: CASSQGHFSGANVLTF; clone_size: few; d_call: NA; cdr3_length: 16; v_call: TRBV9; j_call: TRBJ2-6
cdr3_nt: TGCAGCGTTGAAGATCAGGACAGAGCCTACGAGCAGTACTTC; cdr3_aa: CSVEDQDRAYEQYF; clone_size: few; d_call: NA; cdr3_length: 14; v_call: TRBV29-1; j_call: TRBJ2-7
cdr3_nt: TGTGCCAGCAGCCCCACTCCGGGACTAGATAATTACGAGCAGTACTTC; cdr3_aa: CASSPTPGLDNYEQYF; clone_size: few; d_call: TRBD2; cdr3_length: 16; v_call: TRBV9; j_call: TRBJ2-7
cdr3_nt: TGTGCCAGCAGTCCCGGGACAGGGTTACGCCACACCTTC; cdr3_aa: CASSPGTGLRHTF; clone_size: NA; d_call: TRBD1; cdr3_length: 13; v_call: TRBV12-3/TRBV12-4; j_call: TRBJ1-2
cdr3_nt: TGTGCCAGTTACAGGGGGCTTAATGAGCAGTTCTTC; cdr3_aa: CASYRGLNEQFF; clone_size: NA; d_call: TRBD1; cdr3_length: 12; v_call: TRBV27; j_call: TRBJ2-1
cdr3_nt: TGTGCCAGCAGCTTACTAGCGGAGATATACAATGAGCAGTTCTTC; cdr3_aa: CASSLLAEIYNEQFF; clone_size: few; d_call: TRBD2; cdr3_length: 15; v_call: TRBV7-9; j_call: TRBJ2-1
cdr3_nt: TGTGCCAGCAGTTACGTGGGACAGGGATATGGCTACACCTTC; cdr3_aa: CASSYVGQGYGYTF; clone_size: few; d_call: TRBD1; cdr3_length: 14; v_call: TRBV6-5; j_call: TRBJ1-2
cdr3_nt: TGTGCCAGCAGCCAAGACTTACGAGGGATCGACGAGCAGTACTTC; cdr3_aa: CASSQDLRGIDEQYF; clone_size: NA; d_call: NA; cdr3_length: 15; v_call: TRBV4-2; j_call: TRBJ2-7
cdr3_nt: TGTGCCAGCAGCCAAAGGGGGCCAGGCAGTGGATATGGCTACACCTTC; cdr3_aa: CASSQRGPGSGYGYTF; clone_size: few; d_call: TRBD1; cdr3_length: 16; v_call: TRBV3-1; j_call: TRBJ1-2
cdr3_nt: TGCAGTGCTCCGACTAGCGGTAGGGCCTACAATGAGCAGTTCTTC; cdr3_aa: CSAPTSGRAYNEQFF; clone_size: few; d_call: TRBD2; cdr3_length: 15; v_call: TRBV20-1; j_call: TRBJ2-1
cdr3_nt: TGTGCCAGCAGCCAGACTAGCGGGGGGAACGGGGAGCTGTTTTTT; cdr3_aa: CASSQTSGGNGELFF; clone_size: few; d_call: TRBD2; cdr3_length: 15; v_call: TRBV7-3; j_call: TRBJ2-2
cdr3_nt: TGTGCCAGCAGAAAACAGGGGGCTGGTCAGCCCCAGCATTTT; cdr3_aa: CASRKQGAGQPQHF; clone_size: few; d_call: TRBD1; cdr3_length: 14; v_call: TRBV6-5; j_call: TRBJ1-5
cdr3_nt: TGCGCCAGCAGCCCGGACACGGATGGCTATGGCTACACCTTC; cdr3_aa: CASSPDTDGYGYTF; clone_size: NA; d_call: NA; cdr3_length: 14; v_call: TRBV4-3; j_call: TRBJ1-2
cdr3_nt: TGTGCCAGCAGTTTCTCGAGTGTGAACACTGAAGCTTTCTTT; cdr3_aa: CASSFSSVNTEAFF; clone_size: NA; d_call: NA; cdr3_length: 14; v_call: TRBV12-3/TRBV12-4; j_call: TRBJ1-1
cdr3_nt: TGCGCCAGCAGTCGCCGGGGAAGGGTTGAGCAGTACTTC; cdr3_aa: CASSRRGRVEQYF; clone_size: few; d_call: NA; cdr3_length: 13; v_call: TRBV4-1; j_call: TRBJ2-7
cdr3_nt: TGCGCCAGCAGTCCGGACGCCTACTACGAGCAGTACTTC; cdr3_aa: CASSPDAYYEQYF; clone_size: NA; d_call: NA; cdr3_length: 13; v_call: TRBV5-1; j_call: TRBJ2-7
cdr3_nt: TGTGCCAGCAGCCCGCGGGACAGTCACCTGGAGACCCAGTACTTC; cdr3_aa: CASSPRDSHLETQYF; clone_size: NA; d_call: NA; cdr3_length: 15; v_call: TRBV7-7; j_call: TRBJ2-5
cdr3_nt: TGTGCCATCAGTGATGGGGGGAAGGGCATTCAGTACTTC; cdr3_aa: CAISDGGKGIQYF; clone_size: NA; d_call: NA; cdr3_length: 13; v_call: TRBV10-3; j_call: TRBJ2-4
cdr3_nt: TGTGCCAGCAGCTTAACAGAGATCCTGCTCAGGGATGAAAAACTGTTTTTT; cdr3_aa: CASSLTEILLRDEKLFF; clone_size: NA; d_call: NA; cdr3_length: 17; v_call: TRBV7-9; j_call: TRBJ1-4
cdr3_nt: TGTGCCAGCACGACGCGACAGGGCAATGAGCAGTTCTTC; cdr3_aa: CASTTRQGNEQFF; clone_size: few; d_call: TRBD1; cdr3_length: 13; v_call: TRBV12-3/TRBV12-4; j_call: TRBJ2-1
cdr3_nt: TGTGCCAGCAGATACAGGTGGTTGGGTCAGCCCCAGCATTTT; cdr3_aa: CASRYRWLGQPQHF; clone_size: NA; d_call: NA; cdr3_length: 14; v_call: TRBV12-3/TRBV12-4; j_call: TRBJ1-5
cdr3_nt: TGCGCCAGCAGCTTTAACCTTGCGGGGGGGCCCGGAAATACGCAGTATTTT; cdr3_aa: CASSFNLAGGPGNTQYF; clone_size: few; d_call: TRBD2; cdr3_length: 17; v_call: TRBV5-1; j_call: TRBJ2-3
cdr3_nt: TGTGCCAGCAGTTTATTGGCCAAAGTGGCCGCCTCTGGGGCCAACGTCCTGACTTTC; cdr3_aa: CASSLLAKVAASGANVLTF; clone_size: few; d_call: NA; cdr3_length: 19; v_call: TRBV27; j_call: TRBJ2-6
cdr3_nt: TGTGCCAGCAGCTTGTCGGGGACTAGCGGGTTCCTCACAGATACGCAGTATTTT; cdr3_aa: CASSLSGTSGFLTDTQYF; clone_size: NA; d_call: TRBD2; cdr3_length: 18; v_call: TRBV5-4; j_call: TRBJ2-3
cdr3_nt: TGTGCCAGCAGTTCTGCCGGGACTAGACCCTCCCCCCTCTACGAGCAGTACTTC; cdr3_aa: CASSSAGTRPSPLYEQYF; clone_size: few; d_call: TRBD2; cdr3_length: 18; v_call: TRBV6-8; j_call: TRBJ2-7
cdr3_nt: TGTGCCAGCAGCCCTGGACTAGCCCACTACAATGAGCAGTTCTTC; cdr3_aa: CASSPGLAHYNEQFF; clone_size: NA; d_call: TRBD2; cdr3_length: 15; v_call: TRBV6-5; j_call: TRBJ2-1
cdr3_nt: TGTGCCAGCAGTTACAGGGGGCTGGAACAAGAGACCCAGTACTTC; cdr3_aa: CASSYRGLEQETQYF; clone_size: few; d_call: TRBD1; cdr3_length: 15; v_call: TRBV12-3/TRBV12-4; j_call: TRBJ2-5
cdr3_nt: TGTGCCACCAGCACAGTGGGGACAGGCCCCTACGAGCAGTACTTC; cdr3_aa: CATSTVGTGPYEQYF; clone_size: NA; d_call: TRBD1; cdr3_length: 15; v_call: TRBV15; j_call: TRBJ2-7
cdr3_nt: TGTGCCAGCAGCCCCCGTGGGGGGTTTAGCACAGATACGCAGTATTTT; cdr3_aa: CASSPRGGFSTDTQYF; clone_size: once; d_call: NA; cdr3_length: 16; v_call: TRBV9; j_call: TRBJ2-3
cdr3_nt: TGTGCCAGCAGTCCCTGGGGGGAGACCCAGTACTTC; cdr3_aa: CASSPWGETQYF; clone_size: few; d_call: NA; cdr3_length: 12; v_call: TRBV3-1; j_call: TRBJ2-5
cdr3_nt: TGTGCCACCAGCATACGACTAGCGGGAGAGACCCAGTACTTC; cdr3_aa: CATSIRLAGETQYF; clone_size: NA; d_call: TRBD2; cdr3_length: 14; v_call: TRBV15; j_call: TRBJ2-5
cdr3_nt: TGTGCCAGCAGCAATAAATTCGCTAAGTCCTACGAGCAGTACTTC; cdr3_aa: CASSNKFAKSYEQYF; clone_size: NA; d_call: NA; cdr3_length: 15; v_call: TRBV21-1; j_call: TRBJ2-7
cdr3_nt: TGCAGTGCTGGGGGACAGGGTTACGAGCAGTACTTC; cdr3_aa: CSAGGQGYEQYF; clone_size: NA; d_call: TRBD1; cdr3_length: 12; v_call: TRBV20-1; j_call: TRBJ2-7